This TCR beta chain comes out of a study of identical twins. General observations from the study: Out-of-frame alpha sequences common to twins were enriched for low generation probability.

V gave up 0 bases and J gave up 5 bases, with 4 bases separating them. Germline V CDR1 and CDR2: SNHLY, FYNNEI. This CDR3 region has 12 residues. Template switching supplied a universal primer site; unique molecular identifiers were carried on the cDNA. Via MiXCR, TCRdb re-called the 5' RACE reads, giving one row per CDR3 protein. The data contain under 20,000 distinct CDR3 sequences, 69% of them singletons. Details on this clonotype: Its cognate antigen is unknown.

Sequenced sample: memory (CD45RO+) T cells sorted from blood. The chain combines TRBV2 with TRBJ2-5; no clear D. This sequence was found in a woman younger than 30 in good health. This table probably holds off-target reads from a library built for another chain. The CDR3 protein is CASSEATETQYF. CDR3 in DNA: TGTGCCAGCAGTGAAGCTACGGAGACCCAGTACTTC.